Sequencing of this TCR beta chain was carried out in a study of cytomegalovirus exposure and HLA in healthy donors. Vbeta (60) and Jbeta (13) primers were used in the PCR. The data were produced by immunoSEQ multiplex PCR, yet TCRdb's version contains in-frame clones alone and is incomplete. This repertoire includes 70,000 to 90,000 clones. Study-wide results and limits: In a later analysis, TCR association rates varied by HLA locus: DRB1 most, HLA-C fewest.

Germline CDR1 SGHRS, CDR2 YFSETQ. CDR3 size: 16 residues. The junction had 13 bases not matched to a gene; V was cut back by 4 bases and J by 4 bases. Turning to this clone: The antigen is undetermined.

This clonotype was sampled from a young man in good health and CMV-seropositive. This chain joins TRBV5-1 and TRBJ2-5; 7 positions agree with TRBD1. Material for sequencing was PBMCs. The CDR3: CASSQGQRRWSETQYF. The DNA for the CDR3 is TGCGCCAGCAGCCAGGGACAGCGCAGGTGGTCAGAGACCCAGTACTTC.